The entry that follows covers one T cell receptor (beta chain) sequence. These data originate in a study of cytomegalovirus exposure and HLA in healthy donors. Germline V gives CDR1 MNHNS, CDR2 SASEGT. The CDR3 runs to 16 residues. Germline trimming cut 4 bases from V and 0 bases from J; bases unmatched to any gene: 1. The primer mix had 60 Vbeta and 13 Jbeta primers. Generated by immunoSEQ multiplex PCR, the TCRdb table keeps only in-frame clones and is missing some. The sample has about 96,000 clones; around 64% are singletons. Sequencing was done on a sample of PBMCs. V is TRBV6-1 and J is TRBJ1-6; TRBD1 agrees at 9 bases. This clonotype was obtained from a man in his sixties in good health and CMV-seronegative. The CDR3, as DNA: TGTGCCAGCAGTGGGACAGGGGCCTCCTATAATTCACCCCTCCACTTT. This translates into CASSGTGASYNSPLHF.